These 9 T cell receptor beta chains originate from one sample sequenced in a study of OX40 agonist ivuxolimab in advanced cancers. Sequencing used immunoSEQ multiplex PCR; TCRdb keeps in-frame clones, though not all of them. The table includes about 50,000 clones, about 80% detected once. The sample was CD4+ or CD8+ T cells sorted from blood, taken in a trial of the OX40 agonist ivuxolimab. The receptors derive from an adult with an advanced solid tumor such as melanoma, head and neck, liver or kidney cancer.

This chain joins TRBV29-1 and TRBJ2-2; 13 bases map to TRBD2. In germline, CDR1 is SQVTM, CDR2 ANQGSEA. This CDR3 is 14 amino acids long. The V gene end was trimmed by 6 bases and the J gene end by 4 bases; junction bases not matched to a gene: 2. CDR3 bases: TGCAGCGTGGGACTAGCGGGGTCCACCGGGGAGCTGTTTTTT. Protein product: CSVGLAGSTGELFF.

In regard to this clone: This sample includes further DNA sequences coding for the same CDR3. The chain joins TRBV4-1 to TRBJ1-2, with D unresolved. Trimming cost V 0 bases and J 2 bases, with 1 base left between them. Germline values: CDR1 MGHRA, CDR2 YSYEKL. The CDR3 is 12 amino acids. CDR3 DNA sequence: TGCGCCAGCAGCCAAGACAACTATGGCTACACCTTC. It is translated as CASSQDNYGYTF.

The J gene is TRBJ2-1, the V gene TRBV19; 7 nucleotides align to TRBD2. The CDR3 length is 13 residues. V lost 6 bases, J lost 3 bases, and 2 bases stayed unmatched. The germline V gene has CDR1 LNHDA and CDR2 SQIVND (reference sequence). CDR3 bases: TGTGCCAGTAGGAAGCGGGGCTACAATGAGCAGTTCTTC. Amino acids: CASRKRGYNEQFF.

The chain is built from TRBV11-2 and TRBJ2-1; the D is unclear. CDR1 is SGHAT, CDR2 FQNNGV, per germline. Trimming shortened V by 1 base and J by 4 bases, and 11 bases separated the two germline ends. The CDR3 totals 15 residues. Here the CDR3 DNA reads TGTGCCAGCAGCTTAGCATCAGTTGCGTACAATGAGCAGTTCTTC. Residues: CASSLASVAYNEQFF.

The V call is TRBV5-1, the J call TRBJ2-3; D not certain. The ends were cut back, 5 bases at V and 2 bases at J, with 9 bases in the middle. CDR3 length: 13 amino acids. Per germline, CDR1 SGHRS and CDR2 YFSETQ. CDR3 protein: CASSKVFTDTQYF. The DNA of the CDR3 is TGCGCCAGCAGTAAAGTCTTCACAGATACGCAGTATTTT.

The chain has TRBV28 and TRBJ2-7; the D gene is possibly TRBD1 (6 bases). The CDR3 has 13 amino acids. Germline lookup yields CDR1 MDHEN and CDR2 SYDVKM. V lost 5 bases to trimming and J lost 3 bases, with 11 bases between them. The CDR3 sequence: CASSLGHDYEQYF. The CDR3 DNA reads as TGTGCCAGCAGTCTGGGACACGACTACGAGCAGTACTTC. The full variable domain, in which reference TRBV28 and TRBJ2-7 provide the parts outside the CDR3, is DVKVTQSSRYLVKRTGEKVFLECVQDMDHENMFWYRQDPGLGLRLIYFSYDVKMKEKGDIPEGYSVSREKKERFSLILESASTNQTSMYLCASSLGHDYEQYFGPGTRLTVT.

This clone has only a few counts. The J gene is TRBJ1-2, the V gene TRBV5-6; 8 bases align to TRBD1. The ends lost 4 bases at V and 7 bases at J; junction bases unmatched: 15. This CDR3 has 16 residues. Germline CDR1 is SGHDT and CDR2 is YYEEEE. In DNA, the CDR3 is TGTGCCAGCAGCAGAGGAGACAGGGGCAGCGGGAGTGGCTACACCTTC. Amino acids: CASSRGDRGSGSGYTF.

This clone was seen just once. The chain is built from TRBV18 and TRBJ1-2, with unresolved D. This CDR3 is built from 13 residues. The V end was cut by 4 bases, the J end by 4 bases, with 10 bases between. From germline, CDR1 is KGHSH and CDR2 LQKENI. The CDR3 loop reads CASSLNEAYGYTF. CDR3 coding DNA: TGTGCCAGCTCACTTAACGAGGCCTATGGCTACACCTTC.

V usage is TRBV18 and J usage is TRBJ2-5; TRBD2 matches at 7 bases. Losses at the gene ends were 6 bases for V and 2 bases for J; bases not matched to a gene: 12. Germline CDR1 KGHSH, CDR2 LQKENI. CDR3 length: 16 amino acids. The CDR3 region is CASSLSQGGVQETQYF. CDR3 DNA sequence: TGTGCCAGCTCTCTGTCCCAGGGAGGGGTACAAGAGACCCAGTACTTC.